The text below deals with one T cell receptor (beta chain). Its cognate antigen has yet to be identified. In total, roughly 670 healthy bone marrow donors made up the cohort. At the time of sampling, all cohort members were nominally healthy, though unrecorded immune exposures were likely present. The donor was CMV seronegative and was included in the group of a few hundred seronegative cohort members. Every donor gave a peripheral blood sample, and the peripheral blood mononuclear cells from that sample were used for TCR beta sequencing. Genomic DNA was extracted from the blood cell samples with the Qiagen DNeasy Blood Extraction Kit. These data are taken from a study of cytomegalovirus exposure and HLA in healthy donors (dated by TCRdb to about 2017). Study-level background: An earlier analysis of some 550 of the donors reported 250 to 350 Gb of sequence data and more than 90 million unique TCR beta sequences from about 179 million T cells. An early release that covered several hundred HLA-typed donors contained approximately 300 gigabases of sequencing data and some 87 million unique TCR sequences. The genetic ancestry cluster associated with self-reported Caucasian donors included over 65% of the 398 genotyped donors. The study aimed to test whether cataloging public T cell receptors could reveal signatures of past pathogen exposure. The study used immunosequencing to profile the T cell repertoires of 600 to 850 subjects and linked those repertoires to cytomegalovirus serostatus. In addition to the first cohort of 666 subjects, a separate validation cohort of under 150 different subjects was used. High-throughput TCR immunosequencing, statistical association of individual TCRs with disease status, and machine learning were combined to predict cytomegalovirus infection status. A later analysis re-examined previously published TCR beta repertoires from 610 or so donors and added high-resolution HLA genotyping to investigate patterns of TCR occurrence. Rather than using new phenotypic data, the later analysis identified candidate immune exposures from TCR beta sequences and from how often those sequences occurred across donors. An earlier analysis of 450 to 750 of the donors used high-throughput TCR beta sequencing to judge whether each TCR beta V gene segment behaved as functional or pseudogenic. Donor age, sex, ethnicity and CMV serostatus were collected together with the repertoire data. A later genetic analysis used genome-wide SNP genotypes for about 65% of the roughly 670 donors, treating that subset as a discovery cohort. All discovery cohort repertoires had been generated on a single sequencing platform. HLA typing included class I and class II loci at four-digit resolution. Typing coverage varied by locus: about 629-640 donors for A, B, C, DRB1 and DQB1; approximately 500 for DQA1; over 600 for DPA1; around 490 for DPB1. Roughly five DR-DQ haplotypes were handled as single units for association and clustering, since linkage in the cohort was strong. Among several hundred genotyped donors of the cohort, an average of about 240,000 unique TCR beta nucleotide sequences was sequenced per donor, of which roughly 17% were non-productive. Beyond this particular receptor, the publication reports: Cytomegalovirus status was reported to be diagnosed by the classifier with high specificity and sensitivity in both the original and validation cohorts. According to the authors, the approach could potentially be generalized to other disease states and immunological phenotypes. In the study, some 180 TCR beta chains were listed as associated with cytomegalovirus. Three of the identified cytomegalovirus-associated TCR beta chains were confirmed in vitro to be specific for cytomegalovirus antigens. Around 16 rarely observed V segments, including chromosome 9 orphons, were excluded from the earlier analysis of 550 to 700 of the donors because counts were too low. Linkage disequilibrium might explain the correlated functional status among segregating V segments, but an unknown experimental factor could not be excluded. While some public TCRs were present in many individuals, most TCR sequences turned up only very rarely across donors. A group of highly shared sequence variants was considered likely to be a technical artifact of the sequencing pipeline. In this cohort, only TCR beta chains were sequenced, and detectable features were limited by the absence of alpha or paired-chain data. Presence/absence analyses assumed roughly uniform sequencing depth across donors, an assumption that may not hold. Most CMV-associated TCR beta chains appeared to be HLA-restricted in a later analysis, and the HLA associations seemed to be driven largely by CMV exposure. An association between a missense DCLRE1C variant and V-gene and J-gene trimming of TCR beta chains was found in a later genetic analysis and replicated in an independent cohort. In a later analysis, HLA-associated TCR beta chains showed more clonal expansion and lower generation probabilities than non-associated chains that were equally common. In an earlier analysis of about 600 of the donors, most TCR beta V segments appeared in productive rearrangements about 87% or about 30% of the time, broadly matching IMGT annotations. Assigning TCR associations to individual alleles was difficult when HLA alleles, especially DR and DQ, strongly co-occurred. The only immune exposure information available for the cohort was CMV serostatus. In a later analysis, about 17,000 TCR beta sequences were associated with specific HLA alleles at a false discovery rate of 0.05. In a later analysis, TCR association rates were found to vary across HLA loci, with the most associated TCRs seen for DRB1 alleles and the fewest for HLA-C alleles. According to a later analysis, parvovirus B19, influenza, CMV and Epstein-Barr virus appeared linked to several top co-occurrence clusters. Because some donors lacked HLA typing at each locus, the association tests relied only on the typed subset. Compared with the approximately 700-donor mean, donors in an Asian-associated ancestry cluster had fewer N-insertions in productive TCRs, according to a later genetic analysis. Because the 87-base-pair reads could not distinguish some IMGT-functional V segments, including TRBV6-2 and TRBV6-3, those segments were excluded. A further reported finding was that TCR beta sequences accurately predicted the HLA-A and HLA-B alleles for most subjects in the first cohort.

There are 14 amino acids in the CDR3, from cysteine to phenylalanine inclusive. Only the CDR3 DNA stays, 42 bases, in frame from base 1. The trim is 2 bases for V and 7 bases for J, with a gap of 12 bases between the germline ends. Reading the germline V gene gives CDR1 ENHRY and CDR2 SYGVKD. The method behind the library was the immunoSEQ multiplex PCR assay. A mixture of 60 forward primers for TCR Vbeta segments and 13 reverse primers for TCR Jbeta segments was used in the multiplex PCR. The CDR3 region of rearranged TCR beta genes was amplified from genomic DNA with a multiplex PCR assay. The Illumina HiSeq System was used to sequence the amplified TCR beta libraries as 87-base-pair reads. As for how the authors treated the data: A later analysis tallied approximately 87 million unique TCR beta chains across the approximately 670 repertoires, and some 12 million of those chains were shared by two or more donors. Raw reads were error-corrected and collapsed into unique sequences with a nearest-neighbor algorithm that merged closely related sequences to remove PCR and sequencing errors. Alignment of CDR3 sequences to IMGT reference sequences was used to assign V, D and J gene segments. For a sequence to be retained, at least a six-nucleotide match to both a V gene segment and a J gene segment was required. A rearrangement was called productive if the CDR3 had no stop codons and remained in frame with V and J, and every other rearrangement was called non-productive. Following IMGT convention, CDR3 was defined as the stretch from the second conserved V-encoded cysteine to the conserved J-encoded phenylalanine. The earlier analysis of about 530 of the donors excluded any sequence lacking an unambiguous match to a single V gene segment. An earlier analysis of a few hundred of the donors called V segments functional above 56.7% productive rearrangements and segregating when the between-donor standard deviation exceeded 5%. To diagnose cytomegalovirus status from the catalog of TCR beta chain sequences, a statistical classification framework was built. V and J gene assignment, in a later analysis, came from comparing TCR nucleotide sequences with IMGT/GENE-DB human TR gene sequences. A later analysis assigned CDR3 sequences and most-parsimonious VDJ recombination scenarios with the TCRdist pipeline. A later analysis defined each TCR beta chain by its CDR3 amino acid sequence plus V-gene family, and excluded reads lacking a unique V-gene family. In a later analysis, 500 to 700 highly shared, low-generation-probability nucleotide sequences were removed to address suspected cross-contamination and a sequencing artifact. For each public chain, a later analysis derived a clonal expansion index from normalized ranks of inferred template counts within each repertoire. A later analysis computed generation probabilities with a VDJ recombination model fitted to out-of-frame rearrangements, and checked the results against IGoR. In a later analysis, hypergeometric tests were used to score TCR-TCR, TCR-HLA and TCR-CMV co-occurrence, with a repertoire-size bias correction applied to TCR pairs. A later analysis estimated false discovery rates by permuting HLA or CMV assignments 20 times. In a later analysis, co-occurring TCRs were grouped using DBSCAN, and TCRdist sequence similarity was added for clustering within HLA-allele-positive subsets. Repertoires with fewer than 30,000 or more than 120,000 public chains, plus five repertoires with anomalous nucleotide sharing, were excluded from co-occurrence clustering. In TCRdb, the immuneACCESS table is reduced to in-frame sequences with V and J assigned. These tables do not hold every clone; where another copy was compared, an unresolved V gene accounts for under half, and the others remain unexplained. The DNA gave D and trimming, while V, J and clone size come from that table. The table of this sample itemizes over 90,000 clones. The ten largest make up 3% to 3.5% of the sample.

This TCR came from a man aged 40-50 years in good health and CMV-seronegative. Rearrangement joined TRBV10-3 to TRBJ2-1, and perhaps TRBD2 as D gene, on 5 matching bases. Material: PBMCs. CDR3 reads: CAISEPSSSNEQFF. The DNA is as follows: TGTGCCATCAGTGAGCCGTCTAGCTCGAATGAGCAGTTCTTC.